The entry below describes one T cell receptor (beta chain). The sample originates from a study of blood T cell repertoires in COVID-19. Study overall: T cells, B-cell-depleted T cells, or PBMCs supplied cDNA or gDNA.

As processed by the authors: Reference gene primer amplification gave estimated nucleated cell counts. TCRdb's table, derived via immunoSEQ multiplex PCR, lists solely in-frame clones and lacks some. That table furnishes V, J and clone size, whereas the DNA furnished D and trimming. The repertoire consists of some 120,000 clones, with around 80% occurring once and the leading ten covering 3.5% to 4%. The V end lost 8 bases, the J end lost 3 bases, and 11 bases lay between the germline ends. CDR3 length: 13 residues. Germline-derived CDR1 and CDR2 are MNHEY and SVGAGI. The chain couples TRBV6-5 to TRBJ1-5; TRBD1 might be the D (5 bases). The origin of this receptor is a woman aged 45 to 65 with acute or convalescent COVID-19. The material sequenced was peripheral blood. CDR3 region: CASQGSYNQPQHF. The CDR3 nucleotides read TGTGCCAGCCAGGGCAGTTACAATCAGCCCCAGCATTTT.